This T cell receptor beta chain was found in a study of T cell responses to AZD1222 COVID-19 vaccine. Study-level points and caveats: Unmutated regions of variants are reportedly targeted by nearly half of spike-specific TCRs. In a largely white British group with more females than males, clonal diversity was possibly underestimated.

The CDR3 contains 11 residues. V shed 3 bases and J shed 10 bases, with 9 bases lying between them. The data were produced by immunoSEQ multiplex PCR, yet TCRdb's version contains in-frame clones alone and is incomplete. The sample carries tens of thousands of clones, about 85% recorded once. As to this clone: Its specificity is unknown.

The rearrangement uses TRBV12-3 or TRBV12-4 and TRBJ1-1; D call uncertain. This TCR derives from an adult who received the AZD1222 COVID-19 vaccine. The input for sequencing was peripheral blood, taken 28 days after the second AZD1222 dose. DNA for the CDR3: TGTGCCAGCAGTTTGCGTTCCTCAGCTTTCTTT. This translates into CASSLRSSAFF.